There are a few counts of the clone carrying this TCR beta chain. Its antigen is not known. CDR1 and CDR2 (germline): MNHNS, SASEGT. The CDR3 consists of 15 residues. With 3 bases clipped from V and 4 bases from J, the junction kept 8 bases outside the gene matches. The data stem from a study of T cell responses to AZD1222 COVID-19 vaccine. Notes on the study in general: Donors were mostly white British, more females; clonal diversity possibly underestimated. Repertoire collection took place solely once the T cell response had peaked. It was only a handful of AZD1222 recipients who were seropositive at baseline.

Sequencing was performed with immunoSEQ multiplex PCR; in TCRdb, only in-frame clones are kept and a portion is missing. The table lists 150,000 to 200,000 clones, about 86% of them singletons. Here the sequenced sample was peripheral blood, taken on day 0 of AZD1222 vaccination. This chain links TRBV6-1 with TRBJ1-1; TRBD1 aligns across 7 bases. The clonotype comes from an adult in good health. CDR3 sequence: CASSEGQRMRTEAFF. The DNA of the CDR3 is TGTGCCAGCAGTGAGGGACAGAGGATGCGCACTGAAGCTTTCTTT.